This T cell receptor (beta chain) was profiled in a study of T cell repertoires in cytomegalovirus infection. Study-wide background: CMV epitopes, recently identified HLA-C-restricted and well-studied HLA-B-restricted, were used.

Germline V gene sequence: CDR1 LNHDA, CDR2 SQIVND (reference sequence). CDR3 length: 14 amino acids. The V gene lost 3 bases and the J gene lost 7 bases, with 12 bases spanning the gap. Each CDR3 protein gets one entry after TCRdb re-called the reads with MiXCR. This table holds some 800,000 distinct CDR3 sequences, roughly 33% found once. Only one count was recorded for this clonotype. What it binds is unknown. The material sequenced was cultured CD8+ T cells from PBMCs, taken from culture after CMV antigen stimulation. This TCR was recovered from a human donor in good health (CMV status not recorded). Some clones in this sample may be carry-over from other donors' samples. V gene TRBV19 combines with J gene TRBJ1-4; no firm D call. The CDR3 is CASSIEFTLEKLFF. The CDR3 nucleotides read TGTGCCAGTAGTATTGAGTTCACCCTTGAAAAACTGTTTTTT.